The 27 T cell receptor beta chains presented below share a single source sample, sequenced in a study of CXCR3-negative and CXCR3-positive naive CD8 T cells. Broader study findings: Naive CXCR3-positive cells had TRB CDR3s more hydrophobic than those of CXCR3-negative naive cells.

Their recognized antigens are unknown. UMI-labeled TRB cDNA libraries were prepared by 5' RACE. TCRdb reprocessed the 5' RACE reads, keeping one entry per CDR3 protein, no DNA. In all, the sample yields 6,600 or so distinct CDR3 sequences. Sequenced material: naive CXCR3+ CD8+ T cells from blood. Subset meaning: CD45RO-CCR7+CD27+CD95- naive CD8+ T cells expressing CXCR3 (TNR3+). These receptors all come from a human donor in good health. Some clones in this sample may be carry-over from other donors' samples.

This clonotype is medium-sized by frequency. The rearrangement links TRBV7-9 to TRBJ2-7; the D call of TRBD1 rests on TCRdb alone, since no DNA is present to check it. This CDR3 is 13 amino acids long. The germline V gene encodes CDR1 SEHNR and CDR2 FQNEAQ (reference sequence). CDR3: CASSQGQYYEQYF. Using reference TRBV7-9 and TRBJ2-7 for the parts outside the CDR3, the full variable domain is DTGVSQNPRHKITKRGQNVTFRCDPISEHNRLYWYRQTLGQGPEFLTYFQNEAQLEKSRLLSDRFSAERPKGSFSTLEIQRTEQGDSAMYLCASSQGQYYEQYFGPGTRLTVT.

The CDR3 sequence: CAKQGATYEQYF. J is TRBJ2-7 and V is TRBV2; without DNA, the TCRdb call of TRBD1 cannot be checked. CDR1 and CDR2 (germline): SNHLY, FYNNEI. The CDR3 contains 12 residues.

The gene calls are TRBV19 and TRBJ2-3; no DNA is available, so the TRBD2 call from TCRdb remains unchecked. The V gene's germline CDR1 is LNHDA and CDR2 SQIVND (reference sequence). The CDR3 covers 15 residues. This chain's CDR3 is CASSIVSGSRDTQYF.

This chain joins TRBV7-8 and TRBJ2-3. The CDR3 loop spans 15 amino acids. Germline V gives CDR1 SGHVS, CDR2 FQNEAQ. The CDR3: CASSQTLPAADTQYF.

The chain is built from TRBV29-1 and TRBJ2-1; TCRdb selects TRBD1, and the lack of DNA leaves this call unchecked. Germline V gene lookup returns CDR1 SQVTM and CDR2 ANQGSEA. CDR3 length: 11 residues. The CDR3 spells CSVPDSNEQIF.

Its frequency marks this clonotype as medium-sized. The V gene is TRBV7-6, the J gene TRBJ1-4. The germline CDR1 and CDR2 sequences are SGHVS and FNYEAQ. The CDR3 totals 16 residues. Here the CDR3 reads CASSDIESPLGEKLFF.

This clonotype ranks as medium-sized in terms of frequency. Here the CDR3 reads CSVAVREDYEQYF. The chain employs TRBV29-1 and TRBJ2-7; TCRdb outputs TRBD2, but without DNA this stays unchecked. Germline V gene sequence: CDR1 SQVTM, CDR2 ANQGSEA. This CDR3 has 13 residues.

This chain uses TRBV11-2 with TRBJ2-3; the TCRdb call, TRBD2, lacks DNA for checking. Germline V gene sequence: CDR1 SGHAT, CDR2 FQNNGV. The CDR3 spans 18 residues. The CDR3 loop is CASSLDGASGGLTDTQYF.

The V and J genes are TRBV27 and TRBJ1-1; there is no DNA to check the TCRdb D call of TRBD1. Germline lookup yields CDR1 MNHEY and CDR2 SMNVEV (reference sequence). The CDR3 is made up of 13 amino acids. CDR3 in amino acids: CASNEGPGTEAFF.

The V call is TRBV2, the J call TRBJ2-1. In germline, CDR1 is SNHLY, CDR2 FYNNEI. CDR3 length: 14 residues. CDR3 protein: CASSEALNGLGQFF.

This clonotype counts as medium-sized by frequency. The V call is TRBV27, the J call TRBJ2-3; the D gene TCRdb calls, TRBD2, cannot be checked with no DNA. The germline V gene has CDR1 MNHEY and CDR2 SMNVEV (reference sequence). CDR3 size: 16 residues. The CDR3 loop is CASSSVAGGPTDTQYF.

Its frequency marks this clonotype as medium-sized. The chain has TRBV12-3 or TRBV12-4 and TRBJ2-1. CDR3 size: 15 residues. The CDR3 protein is CASSFDSSSYNEQFF.

The CDR3 is CASSLWGTPYEQYF. V usage is TRBV27 and J usage is TRBJ2-7; without DNA, the TCRdb call of TRBD1 cannot be checked. The CDR3 runs to 14 residues. Per the germline V gene, CDR1 is MNHEY and CDR2 is SMNVEV (reference sequence).

The chain has TRBV7-2 and TRBJ2-3; the D call from TCRdb, TRBD2, cannot be confirmed without DNA. CDR1 is SGHTA and CDR2 is FQGNSA in the germline V gene. This CDR3 is built from 12 residues. The CDR3: CASAIRLAPQYF.

Its frequency marks this clonotype as medium-sized. This chain connects TRBV7-2 to TRBJ1-1; TCRdb proposes TRBD1, but this gene call is untestable without DNA. Per germline, CDR1 SGHTA and CDR2 FQGNSA. The CDR3 length is 14 residues. The CDR3: CASSSGQGSTEAFF.

In terms of frequency, this clonotype is medium-sized. The chain has TRBV7-6 and TRBJ2-7; the D gene TCRdb calls, TRBD1, cannot be checked with no DNA. Germline CDR1 reads SGHVS; CDR2 reads FNYEAQ. The length of the CDR3 is 14 residues. The CDR3 loop is CASSPGDGSYEQYF.

Frequency places this clonotype as medium-sized. The chain joins TRBV6-5 to TRBJ2-2; TCRdb indicates TRBD2, and absent DNA this call remains unverified. The CDR3 totals 17 residues. Germline V lookup: CDR1 MNHEY, CDR2 SVGAGI. The CDR3 spells CASTLRGLAGVTGELFF.

The gene calls are TRBV7-9 and TRBJ1-3. This CDR3 has 15 residues. Germline V gives CDR1 SEHNR, CDR2 FQNEAQ (reference sequence). CDR3 sequence reads: CASSLAHLSGNTIYF.

The chain joins TRBV29-1 to TRBJ2-7; the D call of TRBD1 rests on TCRdb alone, since no DNA is present to check it. The CDR3 runs 14 residues. CDR1 and CDR2 from the germline V gene are SQVTM and ANQGSEA. The CDR3 reads CSVEGPGATYEQYF.

V gene TRBV5-1 combines with J gene TRBJ2-1. Germline values: CDR1 SGHRS, CDR2 YFSETQ. This CDR3 comprises 11 residues. CDR3 protein: CASSLSNEQFF.

According to its frequency, this clonotype is medium-sized. V and J are TRBV29-1 and TRBJ2-1; without DNA, the TCRdb call of TRBD2 cannot be checked. CDR3 length: 11 residues. Germline assignment: CDR1 SQVTM and CDR2 ANQGSEA. The chain's CDR3 is CSIADYNEQFF.

By frequency, this clonotype registers medium-sized (0.01 to 0.1%). The chain recombines TRBV3-1 with TRBJ2-5; TCRdb outputs TRBD2, but without DNA this stays unchecked. The length of the CDR3 is 16 residues. The germline CDR1 and CDR2 sequences are LGHDT and YNNKEL (reference sequence). The CDR3 reads CASSQVTSGTRETQYF.

The rearrangement links TRBV9 to TRBJ2-1; lacking DNA, the TRBD2 call made by TCRdb goes unchecked. Germline CDR1 is SGDLS and CDR2 is YYNGEE. The CDR3 covers 17 residues. The CDR3 spells CASSPRTSGSFNNEQFF.

The chain has TRBV7-9 and TRBJ2-1; the D call of TRBD2 rests on TCRdb alone, since no DNA is present to check it. CDR3 length: 15 amino acids. CDR1 and CDR2 (germline): SEHNR, FQNEAQ (reference sequence). CDR3 sequence: CASSLSSGESNEQFF.

This clonotype shows up as medium-sized by frequency. This chain links TRBV29-1 with TRBJ2-7; there is no DNA to check the TCRdb D call of TRBD1. Germline CDR1 is SQVTM and CDR2 is ANQGSEA. The CDR3 extends over 12 amino acids. The CDR3 is CSVGGQGYEQYF.

V usage is TRBV7-6 and J usage is TRBJ2-2; with no DNA, the TCRdb D assignment of TRBD1 cannot be verified. The CDR3 is 17 amino acids. The germline CDR1 and CDR2 sequences are SGHVS and FNYEAQ. The CDR3 reads CASSSDRAPTYTGELFF.

According to its frequency, this clonotype is medium-sized. This rearrangement joins TRBV7-9 to TRBJ1-5. This CDR3 spans 17 amino acids. Germline V gene lookup returns CDR1 SEHNR and CDR2 FQNEAQ (reference sequence). This chain's CDR3 is CASSSPLIGENNQPQHF.